These T cell receptor beta chains were read from a single sample in a study of blood T cell repertoires in COVID-19. Data came from immunoSEQ multiplex PCR; TCRdb stores just in-frame clones and leaves some out. The sample includes 500,000 or so clones, roughly 87% of them seen just once. The sequencing sample was made of PBMCs or T cells enriched from blood (not recorded which). All receptors come from a woman in her late teens or twenties who had recovered from COVID-19. CDR3s include the opening cysteine and the closing phenylalanine or tryptophan. Each record gives: V gene, clone size, J gene, D gene, CDR3 protein, CDR3 DNA. A D gene is named only where the DNA matches it firmly. The size entry is marked missing in some rows and otherwise reads once, few, many or a size class.

v_call: TRBV2
clone_size: -
j_call: TRBJ2-5
d_call: TRBD1
cdr3_aa: CASSGQGAETQYF
cdr3_nt: TGTGCCAGCAGTGGACAGGGGGCCGAGACCCAGTACTTC

v_call: TRBV27
clone_size: -
j_call: TRBJ1-1
d_call: TRBD1
cdr3_aa: CASSSWTGMSEAFF
cdr3_nt: TGTGCCAGCAGTTCGTGGACAGGAATGTCTGAAGCTTTCTTT

v_call: TRBV15
clone_size: -
j_call: TRBJ1-4
d_call: -
cdr3_aa: CATSGLGGARGEKLFF
cdr3_nt: TGTGCCACCAGCGGCCTTGGGGGGGCGAGGGGTGAAAAACTGTTTTTT

v_call: TRBV5-6
clone_size: once
j_call: TRBJ2-3
d_call: TRBD1
cdr3_aa: CASSWGQSTDTQYF
cdr3_nt: TGTGCCAGCAGCTGGGGACAGAGCACAGATACGCAGTATTTT

v_call: TRBV12-3/TRBV12-4
clone_size: -
j_call: TRBJ2-5
d_call: -
cdr3_aa: CASSSKETQYF
cdr3_nt: TGTGCCAGCAGTTCTAAAGAGACCCAGTACTTC

v_call: TRBV5-1
clone_size: -
j_call: TRBJ2-7
d_call: -
cdr3_aa: CASSLDQGRVDEQYF
cdr3_nt: TGCGCCAGCAGCTTGGATCAGGGGCGGGTGGACGAGCAGTACTTC

v_call: TRBV29-1
clone_size: -
j_call: TRBJ2-5
d_call: -
cdr3_aa: CSVVGGGGNQETQYF
cdr3_nt: TGCAGCGTTGTTGGGGGCGGGGGAAACCAAGAGACCCAGTACTTC

v_call: TRBV3-1/TRBV3-2
clone_size: -
j_call: TRBJ1-2
d_call: TRBD1
cdr3_aa: CASSRGQGARLGGYTF
cdr3_nt: TGTGCCAGCAGCCGCGGACAGGGGGCGCGGCTAGGTGGCTACACCTTC

v_call: TRBV6-5
clone_size: -
j_call: TRBJ1-1
d_call: -
cdr3_aa: CASIPGGTEAFF
cdr3_nt: TGTGCCAGCATACCGGGGGGCACTGAAGCTTTCTTT

v_call: TRBV12-5
clone_size: -
j_call: TRBJ1-2
d_call: TRBD1
cdr3_aa: CASGLGTTGEGYTF
cdr3_nt: TGTGCTAGTGGTTTGGGCACCACAGGGGAAGGCTACACCTTC

v_call: TRBV28
clone_size: -
j_call: TRBJ1-5
d_call: TRBD1
cdr3_aa: CASSSPDRGNQPQHF
cdr3_nt: TGTGCCAGCAGTTCCCCGGACAGGGGGAATCAGCCCCAGCATTTT

v_call: TRBV30
clone_size: -
j_call: TRBJ1-6
d_call: -
cdr3_aa: CARKYRDSPLHF
cdr3_nt: TGTGCCCGGAAGTACAGGGATTCACCCCTCCACTTT

v_call: TRBV15
clone_size: -
j_call: TRBJ1-2
d_call: -
cdr3_aa: CATSDGMSYGYTF
cdr3_nt: TGTGCCACCAGCGACGGGATGAGCTATGGCTACACCTTC

v_call: TRBV11-2
clone_size: -
j_call: TRBJ1-4
d_call: -
cdr3_aa: CASSLGGENEKLFF
cdr3_nt: TGTGCCAGCAGCCTAGGAGGCGAGAATGAAAAACTGTTTTTT

v_call: TRBV12-3/TRBV12-4
clone_size: -
j_call: TRBJ1-1
d_call: -
cdr3_aa: CASSLSGAQAFF
cdr3_nt: TGTGCCAGCAGTTTATCAGGGGCCCAAGCTTTCTTT

v_call: TRBV7-3
clone_size: once
j_call: TRBJ1-2
d_call: -
cdr3_aa: CASSLEGAVGGGYTF
cdr3_nt: TGTGCCAGCAGCTTAGAGGGCGCTGTAGGAGGTGGCTACACCTTC

v_call: TRBV7-3
clone_size: -
j_call: TRBJ1-1
d_call: TRBD1
cdr3_aa: CASSLRQGTEAFF
cdr3_nt: TGTGCCAGCAGCTTACGACAGGGCACTGAAGCTTTCTTT

v_call: TRBV11-2
clone_size: -
j_call: TRBJ2-7
d_call: TRBD1
cdr3_aa: CASSLEGTDQYEQYF
cdr3_nt: TGTGCCAGCAGCTTAGAGGGGACAGATCAATACGAGCAGTACTTC

v_call: TRBV19
clone_size: -
j_call: TRBJ2-1
d_call: -
cdr3_aa: CASLSTGTYNEQFF
cdr3_nt: TGTGCCAGCTTATCAACCGGGACTTACAATGAGCAGTTCTTC

v_call: TRBV18
clone_size: once
j_call: TRBJ1-6
d_call: -
cdr3_aa: CASSSGDLDSPLHF
cdr3_nt: TGTGCCAGCTCGAGCGGGGATCTCGATTCACCCCTCCACTTT

v_call: TRBV7-2
clone_size: -
j_call: TRBJ2-2
d_call: TRBD2
cdr3_aa: CASGEAGLTGELFF
cdr3_nt: TGTGCCAGCGGGGAAGCGGGGTTGACCGGGGAGCTGTTTTTT

v_call: TRBV5-1
clone_size: -
j_call: TRBJ2-2
d_call: TRBD1
cdr3_aa: CASSTGGSYTGELFF
cdr3_nt: TGCGCCAGCAGTACAGGGGGTTCGTACACCGGGGAGCTGTTTTTT

v_call: TRBV9
clone_size: -
j_call: TRBJ2-6
d_call: -
cdr3_aa: CASSVSSGANVLTF
cdr3_nt: TGTGCCAGCAGCGTAAGCTCGGGGGCCAACGTCCTGACTTTC

v_call: TRBV27
clone_size: -
j_call: TRBJ1-6
d_call: -
cdr3_aa: CASSLRNSPLHF
cdr3_nt: TGTGCCAGCAGCCTGAGGAATTCACCCCTCCACTTT

v_call: TRBV27
clone_size: -
j_call: TRBJ2-7
d_call: TRBD1
cdr3_aa: CASSLSGGFLEQYF
cdr3_nt: TGTGCCAGCAGTTTGTCAGGGGGATTCCTCGAGCAGTACTTC

v_call: TRBV6-2/TRBV6-3
clone_size: -
j_call: TRBJ2-5
d_call: TRBD2
cdr3_aa: CASSLAGGSQETQYF
cdr3_nt: TGTGCCAGCAGTCTAGCGGGGGGATCACAAGAGACCCAGTACTTC

v_call: TRBV6-2/TRBV6-3
clone_size: -
j_call: TRBJ1-6
d_call: TRBD1
cdr3_aa: CASSYGGQGNSPLHF
cdr3_nt: TGTGCCAGCAGTTACGGGGGACAGGGGAATTCACCCCTCCACTTT

v_call: TRBV5-1
clone_size: few
j_call: TRBJ2-7
d_call: -
cdr3_aa: CASSGGNYEQYF
cdr3_nt: TGCGCCAGCAGCGGAGGGAATTACGAGCAGTACTTC

v_call: TRBV30
clone_size: -
j_call: TRBJ1-2
d_call: -
cdr3_aa: CAWSPGEGGYTF
cdr3_nt: TGTGCCTGGAGTCCAGGGGAGGGTGGCTACACCTTC

v_call: TRBV5-1
clone_size: once
j_call: TRBJ1-3
d_call: TRBD1
cdr3_aa: CASSFGTGENTIYF
cdr3_nt: TGCGCCAGCAGCTTTGGGACAGGGGAAAACACCATATATTTT

v_call: TRBV25-1
clone_size: -
j_call: TRBJ2-2
d_call: TRBD2
cdr3_aa: CASSEVGSGTGGELFF
cdr3_nt: TGTGCCAGCAGTGAAGTGGGTAGCGGGACGGGCGGGGAGCTGTTTTTT

v_call: TRBV5-1
clone_size: -
j_call: TRBJ2-3
d_call: -
cdr3_aa: CASSTTSTDTQYF
cdr3_nt: TGCGCCAGCAGCACGACTAGCACAGATACGCAGTATTTT

v_call: TRBV3-1/TRBV3-2
clone_size: -
j_call: TRBJ2-6
d_call: -
cdr3_aa: CASSRNRGANVLTF
cdr3_nt: TGTGCCAGCAGCAGGAACAGAGGGGCCAACGTCCTGACTTTC

v_call: TRBV7-9
clone_size: -
j_call: TRBJ2-3
d_call: -
cdr3_aa: CASSLVTSPSTDTQYF
cdr3_nt: TGTGCCAGCAGCTTGGTTACTAGCCCGAGCACAGATACGCAGTATTTT

v_call: TRBV5-4
clone_size: -
j_call: TRBJ2-7
d_call: -
cdr3_aa: CASSLAASGRGYEQYF
cdr3_nt: TGTGCCAGCAGCTTGGCCGCGTCGGGCAGGGGCTACGAGCAGTACTTC

v_call: TRBV23-1
clone_size: -
j_call: TRBJ2-7
d_call: -
cdr3_aa: CADGENEQYF
cdr3_nt: TGCGCCGACGGGGAAAACGAGCAGTACTTC

v_call: TRBV30
clone_size: few
j_call: TRBJ2-7
d_call: -
cdr3_aa: CAWSGAYEQYF
cdr3_nt: TGTGCCTGGAGTGGAGCCTACGAGCAGTACTTC

v_call: TRBV30
clone_size: -
j_call: TRBJ1-2
d_call: -
cdr3_aa: CAWSVGGGYTF
cdr3_nt: TGTGCCTGGAGTGTAGGGGGTGGCTACACCTTC

v_call: TRBV7-9
clone_size: -
j_call: TRBJ1-2
d_call: TRBD1
cdr3_aa: CASSHPDRGQYGYTF
cdr3_nt: TGTGCCAGCAGCCATCCGGACAGGGGGCAATATGGCTACACCTTC

v_call: TRBV30
clone_size: -
j_call: TRBJ1-1
d_call: -
cdr3_aa: CAWSSGRGGAFF
cdr3_nt: TGTGCCTGGAGCTCCGGGAGGGGTGGGGCTTTCTTT

v_call: TRBV2
clone_size: -
j_call: TRBJ1-5
d_call: -
cdr3_aa: CASSTQVSNQPQHF
cdr3_nt: TGTGCCAGCAGCACCCAGGTTAGCAATCAGCCCCAGCATTTT

v_call: TRBV12-3/TRBV12-4
clone_size: -
j_call: TRBJ2-5
d_call: -
cdr3_aa: CASSLGLRETQYF
cdr3_nt: TGTGCCAGCAGTTTGGGACTTAGGGAGACCCAGTACTTC

v_call: TRBV7-9
clone_size: -
j_call: TRBJ1-1
d_call: -
cdr3_aa: CASSPKIPGQNTEAFF
cdr3_nt: TGTGCCAGCAGCCCTAAGATACCGGGACAGAACACTGAAGCTTTCTTT

v_call: TRBV7-7
clone_size: -
j_call: TRBJ1-2
d_call: -
cdr3_aa: CASSLEAGNYGYTF
cdr3_nt: TGTGCTAGCAGCTTAGAGGCGGGGAACTATGGCTACACCTTC

v_call: TRBV7-8
clone_size: -
j_call: TRBJ2-3
d_call: -
cdr3_aa: CASSSNVRGATDTQYF
cdr3_nt: TGTGCCAGCAGCTCCAATGTTCGGGGGGCAACTGATACGCAGTATTTT

v_call: TRBV29-1
clone_size: -
j_call: TRBJ2-2
d_call: -
cdr3_aa: CSVGRERGRNTGELFF
cdr3_nt: TGCAGCGTTGGTAGAGAGAGGGGGAGGAACACCGGGGAGCTGTTTTTT

v_call: TRBV19
clone_size: -
j_call: TRBJ2-2
d_call: -
cdr3_aa: CASSMSLALNTGELFF
cdr3_nt: TGTGCCAGTAGTATGTCCCTAGCTCTAAACACCGGGGAGCTGTTTTTT